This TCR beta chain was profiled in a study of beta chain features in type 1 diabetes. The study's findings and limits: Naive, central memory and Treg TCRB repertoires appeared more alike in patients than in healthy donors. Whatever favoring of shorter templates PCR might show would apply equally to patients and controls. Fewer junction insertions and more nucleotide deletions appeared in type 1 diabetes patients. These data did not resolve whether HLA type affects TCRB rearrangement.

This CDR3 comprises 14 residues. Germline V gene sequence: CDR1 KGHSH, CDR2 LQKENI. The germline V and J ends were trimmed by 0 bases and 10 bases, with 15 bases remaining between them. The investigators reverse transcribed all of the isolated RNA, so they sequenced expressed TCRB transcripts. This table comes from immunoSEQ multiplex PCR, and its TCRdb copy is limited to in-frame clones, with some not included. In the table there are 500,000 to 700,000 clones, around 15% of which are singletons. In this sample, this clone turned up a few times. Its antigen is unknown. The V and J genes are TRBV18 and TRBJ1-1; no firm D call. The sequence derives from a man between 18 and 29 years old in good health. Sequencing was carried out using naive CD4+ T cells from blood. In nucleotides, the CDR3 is TGTGCCAGCTCACCACCATACCACAGTCTTGGAGCTTTCTTT. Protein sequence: CASSPPYHSLGAFF.